A selection of T cell receptor beta chains follows, all from one sample in a study of blood T cells in healthy people across ages. TCRdb passed the 5' RACE reads through MiXCR, listing each CDR3 protein once. The profile shows under 1 million distinct CDR3 sequences, approximately 44% of them singletons. The sample was blood. The origin of the receptors is a man aged 60 to 75 in good health. Both conserved end residues are part of each CDR3. A D gene is named only where the DNA matches it firmly. Size tells how often a clone was seen (once, few, many) or the class of an expanded clone, and some rows leave it out.

clone_size,cdr3_length,j_call,d_call,v_call,cdr3_aa,cdr3_nt
NA,15,TRBJ2-4,NA,TRBV20-1,CSARKAGLAKNIQYF,TGCAGTGCTAGAAAAGCGGGCCTAGCCAAAAACATTCAGTACTTC
NA,17,TRBJ2-3,TRBD2,TRBV5-1,CASSLAGTSGGADTQYF,TGCGCCAGCAGCTTGGCCGGGACTAGCGGGGGGGCAGATACGCAGTATTTT
NA,15,TRBJ2-7,TRBD1,TRBV7-2,CASSFGDRSSYEQYF,TGTGCCAGCAGCTTTGGGGACAGGAGCTCCTACGAGCAGTACTTC
NA,13,TRBJ1-3,NA,TRBV30,CACLRGFGNTIYF,TGTGCCTGCCTCAGGGGTTTTGGAAACACCATATATTTT
NA,13,TRBJ2-5,NA,TRBV5-1,CASSLGTAETQYF,TGCGCCAGCAGCCTTGGGACTGCTGAGACCCAGTACTTC
once,18,TRBJ2-3,NA,TRBV7-2,CASSLVGRAGPMTDTQYF,TGTGCCAGCAGCTTAGTCGGGCGGGCCGGGCCTATGACAGATACGCAGTATTTT
few,17,TRBJ2-3,NA,TRBV20-1,CSARDKRDTVSIDTQYF,TGCAGTGCTAGAGATAAACGTGACACGGTCAGCATAGATACGCAGTATTTT
NA,14,TRBJ2-7,TRBD1,TRBV4-3,CASSQRTGGDEQYF,TGCGCCAGCAGCCAAAGGACAGGGGGCGACGAGCAGTACTTC
few,12,TRBJ1-2,NA,TRBV29-1,CSVGEWGSGYTF,TGCAGCGTTGGGGAATGGGGGTCTGGCTACACCTTC
NA,14,TRBJ1-4,NA,TRBV20-1,CSATRDREFEELFF,TGCAGTGCTACCCGGGACCGGGAGTTCGAGGAACTGTTTTTT
NA,15,TRBJ2-1,TRBD2,TRBV20-1,CSASGGAEAYNEQFF,TGCAGTGCTAGCGGGGGGGCCGAGGCCTACAATGAGCAGTTCTTC
NA,14,TRBJ2-3,TRBD2,TRBV12-5,CASDLGGTTDTQYF,TGTGCTAGTGATTTGGGAGGGACTACAGATACGCAGTATTTT
few,15,TRBJ2-1,TRBD2,TRBV20-1,CSARDYRGGASEQFF,TGCAGTGCTAGAGATTATCGCGGGGGGGCCAGTGAGCAGTTCTTC
once,18,TRBJ1-6,NA,TRBV4-3,CASSQEGGTSSYNSPLHF,TGCGCCAGCAGCCAAGAAGGTGGCACGAGCTCCTATAATTCACCCCTCCACTTT
few,13,TRBJ1-1,NA,TRBV29-1,CSVEGGGAGKAFF,TGCAGCGTTGAGGGGGGGGGAGCGGGGAAAGCTTTCTTT
NA,14,TRBJ2-3,NA,TRBV7-9,CACSFTTVRDTQYF,TGTGCCTGCAGCTTCACGACGGTGCGAGATACGCAGTATTTT
few,12,TRBJ2-5,NA,TRBV3-1,CASSQRWGTQYF,TGTGCCAGCAGCCAGAGGTGGGGGACCCAGTACTTC
NA,15,TRBJ2-1,TRBD2,TRBV10-3,CAIDVGGGRDNEQFF,TGTGCCATCGATGTCGGCGGGGGGAGGGACAATGAGCAGTTCTTC
once,16,TRBJ2-3,NA,TRBV29-1,CSVEDQGGGQFDTQYF,TGCAGCGTTGAAGATCAGGGGGGGGGACAGTTTGATACGCAGTATTTT
many,14,TRBJ2-3,NA,TRBV20-1,CSAPRGLDGNTQYF,TGCAGTGCTCCCAGGGGATTGGATGGGAATACGCAGTATTTT
once,13,TRBJ2-7,TRBD1,TRBV6-5,CASSSGTGHEQYF,TGTGCCAGCAGTTCCGGGACAGGGCACGAGCAGTACTTC
NA,15,TRBJ2-1,TRBD2,TRBV11-2,CASSSVAGGVSEQFF,TGTGCCAGCAGCTCCGTAGCGGGGGGTGTAAGTGAGCAGTTCTTC
NA,16,TRBJ1-2,NA,TRBV18,CASSPSLEGRTYGYTF,TGTGCCAGCTCGCCCTCATTGGAAGGGAGGACCTATGGCTACACCTTC
NA,15,TRBJ1-6,NA,TRBV6-5,CASSYSEGRNSPIHF,TGTGCCAGCAGTTACTCTGAGGGACGGAATTCACCCATCCACTTT